The 9 T cell receptor beta chains presented below share a single source sample, sequenced in a study of T-cell memory formation after mild COVID-19. TCRdb processed the 5' RACE reads anew with MiXCR; each CDR3 protein has one entry. This table has about 340,000 distinct CDR3 sequences, 20% appearing once. Material for sequencing was PBMCs or a T cell subset sorted from them (not recorded which). These receptors all stem from a man younger than 35 who had mild COVID-19 (a few samples of this study predate the infection). Cell type and time point are not known.

This clonotype was picked up a small number of times. This chain links TRBV12-3 or TRBV12-4 with TRBJ1-4; 8 bases agree with TRBD1. The CDR3 covers 14 residues. J gave up 5 bases and V 5 bases, and 4 bases lay outside the gene matches. CDR3 residues: CASSQTGENEKLFF. For the CDR3, the DNA is TGTGCCAGCAGTCAGACAGGGGAGAATGAAAAACTGTTTTTT.

The chain recombines TRBV25-1 with TRBJ1-1; no clear D. V lost 1 base and J 5 bases, leaving 8 bases between the germline ends. Germline V CDR1 and CDR2: MGHDK, SYGVNS. The CDR3 loop spans 13 amino acids. CDR3 region: CASSESRVTEAFF. In DNA form, the CDR3 reads TGTGCCAGCAGTGAATCTCGGGTTACTGAAGCTTTCTTT. The full variable domain, completed using reference TRBV25-1 and TRBJ1-1, is EADIYQTPRYLVIGTGKKITLECSQTMGHDKMYWYQQDPGMELHLIHYSYGVNSTEKGDLSSESTVSRIRTEHFPLTLESARPSHTSQYLCASSESRVTEAFFGQGTRLTVV.

This clonotype has just a few counts. This chain uses TRBV4-2 with TRBJ1-1; D ambiguous. V lost 4 bases, J lost 5 bases, and 11 bases lay in between. Germline values: CDR1 LGHNA, CDR2 YNFKEQ. This CDR3 has 13 residues. CDR3 nucleotide sequence: TGTGCCAGCAGCCCCCTGAGCGGGACTGAAGCTTTCTTT. It is translated as CASSPLSGTEAFF.

The V and J genes are TRBV7-8 and TRBJ2-1, with D possibly matching TRBD2 (7 bases). Germline V gene data show CDR1 as SGHVS and CDR2 as FQNEAQ. This CDR3 comprises 14 residues. Trimming took off 1 base at V and 7 bases at J, with 11 bases between the two ends. The CDR3 here is CASSLEGGWNEQFF. In DNA form, the CDR3 reads TGTGCCAGCAGCTTAGAGGGGGGGTGGAATGAGCAGTTCTTC.

This clonotype appeared many times. The chain couples TRBV11-3 to TRBJ2-2, with 11 positions matching TRBD2. This CDR3 spans 14 amino acids. The junction had 3 bases not matched to a gene; V was cut back by 5 bases and J by 7 bases. CDR1 and CDR2 (germline): SGHNT, YENEEA. The CDR3: CASSGGLADGELFF. The CDR3 DNA reads TGTGCCAGCAGCGGGGGACTAGCGGACGGGGAGCTGTTTTTT. Based on the CDR3 plus reference TRBV11-3 and TRBJ2-2, the full variable domain is EAGVVQSPRYKIIEKKQPVAFWCNPISGHNTLYWYLQNLGQGPELLIRYENEEAVDDSQLPKDRFSAERLKGVDSTLKIQPAELGDSAVYLCASSGGLADGELFFGEGSRLTVL.

The V gene is TRBV7-2, the J gene TRBJ2-4; 12 nucleotides match TRBD2. This CDR3 has 19 residues. V lost 4 bases and J lost 0; bases outside the gene matches: 10. CDR1 and CDR2 (germline): SGHTA, FQGNSA. The CDR3 DNA sequence: TGTGCCAGCAGCTCCGGACTAGCGGGGCTCCTTCTAGCCAAAAACATTCAGTACTTC. Its translation: CASSSGLAGLLLAKNIQYF.

CDR3 amino acids: CASRVRDLNTEAFF. The CDR3 nucleotides are TGTGCCAGCAGGGTTCGGGACTTGAACACTGAAGCTTTCTTT. The chain joins TRBV12-3 or TRBV12-4 to TRBJ1-1; D possibly corresponds to TRBD1 (5 bases). This CDR3 is 14 amino acids long. V dropped 6 bases and J dropped 0 bases, with 11 bases sitting between them.

The genes are TRBV18 and TRBJ2-3, with a weak D call TRBD2 (6 bases). There are 14 residues in the CDR3. Germline lookup yields CDR1 KGHSH and CDR2 LQKENI. Trimming took 5 bases from V and 4 from J, leaving 13 bases between them. As DNA, the CDR3 is TGTGCCAGCTCAGAATTGAGGGACTCAGATACGCAGTATTTT. Translated: CASSELRDSDTQYF.

The chain links TRBV11-2 to TRBJ1-2, with 9 bases lining up with TRBD1. J was trimmed by 8 bases and V by 5 bases; bases with no gene match: 12. The CDR3 is made up of 15 amino acids. CDR1 SGHAT and CDR2 FQNNGV come from the germline V gene. CDR3 in amino acids: CASSKGQGGRAGYTF. The CDR3, as DNA: TGTGCCAGCAGCAAGGGACAGGGTGGACGTGCGGGCTACACCTTC. Complete variable domain (other parts from reference TRBV11-2 and TRBJ1-2): EAGVAQSPRYKIIEKRQSVAFWCNPISGHATLYWYQQILGQGPKLLIQFQNNGVVDDSQLPKDRFSAERLKGVDSTLKIQPAKLEDSAVYLCASSKGQGGRAGYTFGSGTRLTVV.